These 24 T cell receptor beta chains came from one sample sequenced in a study of CD8+ T cells in alopecia areata. The treatment was: oral pan-JAK inhibitor, 5-10 mg twice daily. cDNA serving as the sequencing template came from extracted, reverse transcribed RNA. This table comes from immunoSEQ multiplex PCR, and its TCRdb copy is limited to in-frame clones, with some not included. Of about 250,000 clones in the sample, around three fifths were seen once. Sequenced material: CD4+ T cells sorted from blood, taken at approximately week 51, from a patient treated with tofacitinib. The receptors originated from a human donor with alopecia areata.

The chain carries TRBV5-1 and TRBJ1-1, with 7 bases matching TRBD1. Looked up from germline, CDR1 is SGHRS and CDR2 is YFSETQ. The J segment lost 0 bases and the V segment lost 4 bases, leaving 9 bases of the junction unmatched. The CDR3 spans 16 residues. In DNA, the CDR3 is TGCGCCAGCAGCCAACAGGGGACGGGGATGAACACTGAAGCTTTCTTT. This codes for CASSQQGTGMNTEAFF.

The rearrangement joins TRBV10-3 to TRBJ2-7, with D possibly being TRBD1 (5 bases). The germline V gene encodes CDR1 ENHRY and CDR2 SYGVKD. The CDR3 runs 13 residues. V lost 7 bases, J lost 3 bases, and 13 bases lay in between. CDR3 sequence (DNA): TGTGCCATCACGAATCCAGGGTACTACGAGCAGTACTTC. Protein sequence: CAITNPGYYEQYF.

A few counts support this clone. V and J are TRBV29-1 and TRBJ1-1, with D possibly being TRBD1 (6 bases). Germline V lookup: CDR1 SQVTM, CDR2 ANQGSEA. Trimming pared 6 bases from V and 0 bases from J, leaving 11 bases between. The CDR3 has 13 amino acids. CDR3 sequence reads: CSVANRVNTEAFF. The CDR3 DNA sequence: TGCAGCGTCGCAAACAGGGTGAACACTGAAGCTTTCTTT.

This clone was observed a handful of times. Other nucleotide sequences in the sample specify the same CDR3. The V gene is TRBV7-9, the J gene TRBJ2-5; D is uncertain. The germline V gene has CDR1 SEHNR and CDR2 FQNEAQ (reference sequence). There are 11 residues in the CDR3. V gave up 3 bases and J gave up 5 bases, with 4 bases separating them. CDR3 nucleotide sequence: TGTGCCAGCAGCTTCAGGGAGACCCAGTACTTC. Translating gives CASSFRETQYF.

In its sample, this clone was seen a few times. The gene calls are TRBV30 and TRBJ2-1; D remains ambiguous. Germline CDR1 and CDR2: GTSNPN and SVGIG (reference sequence). V was clipped by 3 bases and J by 6 bases, with 6 bases between them. This CDR3 has 11 residues. In DNA, the CDR3 is TGTGCCTGGAGAAGGGCCAATGAGCAGTTCTTC. Its protein is CAWRRANEQFF.

The chain joins TRBV7-2 to TRBJ2-7, with 12 bases fitting TRBD1. V gave up 2 bases and J gave up 7 bases; unmatched junction bases: 6. Germline V gives CDR1 SGHTA, CDR2 FQGNSA. The CDR3 runs to 15 residues. DNA of the CDR3: TGTGCCAGCAGCTTAACTGGGACAGGGGGCAAAGAGCAGTACTTC. This sequence encodes CASSLTGTGGKEQYF.

The rearrangement joins TRBV30 to TRBJ2-2; D remains unclear. This CDR3 region has 17 residues. V lost 2 bases to trimming and J lost 0 bases, with 16 bases between them. Germline V gene data show CDR1 as GTSNPN and CDR2 as SVGIG (reference sequence). In nucleotides, the CDR3 is TGTGCCTGGAGTCACGGGCCCATACGTTCGAACACCGGGGAGCTGTTTTTT. Its translation is CAWSHGPIRSNTGELFF.

This chain joins TRBV25-1 and TRBJ1-6; D not certain. Germline-derived CDR1 and CDR2 are MGHDK and SYGVNS. The CDR3 contains 15 residues. The V end was cut by 1 base, the J end by 9 bases, with 13 bases between. The CDR3 region has the DNA TGTGCCAGCAGTGAATTGGGGATCTCGGGTTCACCCCTCCACTTT. Its translation: CASSELGISGSPLHF.

V gene TRBV10-3 combines with J gene TRBJ2-5, with a possible D match to TRBD1 (5 bases). Trimming shortened V by 3 bases and J by 4 bases, and 18 bases separated the two germline ends. Germline V gene data show CDR1 as ENHRY and CDR2 as SYGVKD. This CDR3 has 16 residues. CDR3 bases: TGTGCCATCAGTGAACGGGCCAGGGATATATTAGAGACCCAGTACTTC. Protein sequence: CAISERARDILETQYF.

The chain employs TRBV30 and TRBJ1-4, with no clear D. Germline CDR1 is GTSNPN and CDR2 is SVGIG (reference sequence). CDR3 length: 14 residues. With 5 bases removed from V and 8 bases from J, the gap between germline ends came to 18 bases. CDR3 in amino acids: CAWSLWPEVEKLFF. The CDR3 nucleotides are TGTGCCTGGTCCCTCTGGCCGGAGGTGGAAAAACTGTTTTTT.

This clone has only a few counts. DNA for the CDR3: TGTGCCATCAGTGGTGGCACAGGGGTACACTTT. Translated, it gives CAISGGTGVHF. The rearrangement links TRBV10-3 to TRBJ1-6; 7 bases match TRBD1. Germline-derived CDR1 and CDR2 are ENHRY and SYGVKD. V lost 4 bases to trimming and J lost 19 bases; unmatched junction nucleotides: 7. The CDR3 extends over 11 amino acids.

This rearrangement joins TRBV9 to TRBJ1-3; D remains unclear. Germline CDR1 and CDR2: SGDLS and YYNGEE. This CDR3 is built from 18 residues. Trimming stripped 3 bases from V and 0 bases from J, with 19 bases between. Here the CDR3 reads CASSASLLASNSGNTIYF. The CDR3, as DNA: TGTGCCAGCAGCGCCTCCCTGCTGGCTTCTAACTCTGGAAACACCATATATTTT.

The rearrangement links TRBV9 to TRBJ2-3, with 7 bases that match TRBD2. V lost 5 bases, J lost 2 bases, and 11 bases stayed unmatched. This CDR3 has 16 residues. Germline CDR1 reads SGDLS; CDR2 reads YYNGEE. Written as DNA, the CDR3 is TGTGCCAGCAGTCCCTCACTAGCGAAAACCACAGATACGCAGTATTTT. Translation: CASSPSLAKTTDTQYF.

This clone was seen a handful of times. The J gene is TRBJ1-1, the V gene TRBV7-9; TRBD1 agrees at 7 bases. Germline loops: CDR1 SEHNR, CDR2 FQNEAQ (reference sequence). The CDR3 sequence is 15 residues long. The trim removed 7 bases at V and 0 bases at J, leaving 8 bases unmatched. The CDR3 protein is CASTTGEGLNTEAFF. In DNA form, the CDR3 reads TGTGCCAGCACCACAGGGGAGGGTCTGAACACTGAAGCTTTCTTT.

This clone turned up a few times. V is TRBV5-4 and J is TRBJ2-5, with 7 positions matching TRBD1. The CDR3 extends over 15 amino acids. V lost 4 bases to trimming and J lost 3 bases; unmatched junction nucleotides: 9. Germline V lookup: CDR1 SGHNT, CDR2 YYREEE (reference sequence). In nucleotides, the CDR3 is TGTGCCAGCAGCCCGCGAGGACAGGCGGAAGAGACCCAGTACTTC. Protein sequence: CASSPRGQAEETQYF. Together with reference TRBV5-4 and TRBJ2-5, the CDR3 gives the full variable domain: ETGVTQSPTHLIKTRGQQVTLRCSSQSGHNTVSWYQQALGQGPQFIFQYYREEENGRGNFPPRFSGLQFPNYSSELNVNALELDDSALYLCASSPRGQAEETQYFGPGTRLLVL.

V gene TRBV14 combines with J gene TRBJ2-5, with no clear D. Germline V CDR1 and CDR2: SGHDN, FVKESK. CDR3 length: 13 amino acids. The V end lost 0 bases, the J end lost 5 bases, and 7 bases lay between the germline ends. The CDR3 nucleotides read TGTGCCAGCAGCCAAGATAATTCTGAGACCCAGTACTTC. This codes for CASSQDNSETQYF.

This clone occurred many times. The rearrangement links TRBV2 to TRBJ1-1; the D gene is possibly TRBD1 (6 bases). CDR3 length: 13 residues. From germline, CDR1 is SNHLY and CDR2 FYNNEI. V was shortened by 8 bases and J by 8 bases, with 18 bases between the two germline ends. In DNA, the CDR3 is TGTGCCAGCCGATCCTACCCGACAGGCGAAGCTTTCTTT. Its protein product is CASRSYPTGEAFF.

This chain uses TRBV15 with TRBJ1-2, with TRBD1 as a possible D gene (6 bases). There are 15 residues in the CDR3. Trimming removed 3 bases at V and 7 bases at J, with 18 bases between. CDR1 is LNHNV and CDR2 is YYDKDF in the germline V gene (reference sequence). CDR3 sequence (DNA): TGTGCCACCAGCAGCCTCGAAGGGGGGATGGCTGGCTACACCTTC. It specifies CATSSLEGGMAGYTF. Complete variable domain (other parts from reference TRBV15 and TRBJ1-2): DAMVIQNPRYQVTQFGKPVTLSCSQTLNHNVMYWYQQKSSQAPKLLFHYYDKDFNNEADTPDNFQSRRPNTSFCFLDIRSPGLGDTAMYLCATSSLEGGMAGYTFGSGTRLTVV.

The J gene is TRBJ1-6, the V gene TRBV7-9; D not certain. V gave up 1 base and J gave up 7 bases, with 8 bases separating them. Germline loops: CDR1 SEHNR, CDR2 FQNEAQ (reference sequence). This CDR3 has 14 amino acids. CDR3 in DNA: TGTGCCAGCAGCTTAGATCGCTGGAATTCACCCCTCCACTTT. It encodes CASSLDRWNSPLHF.

This chain uses TRBV6-8 with TRBJ1-2; TRBD1 aligns across 7 bases. This CDR3 spans 21 amino acids. Germline CDR1 MNHGY, CDR2 SAAAGT. The J segment lost 4 bases and the V segment lost 0 bases, leaving 23 bases of the junction unmatched. The CDR3 DNA is TGTGCCAGCAGTTACTCCTCTCCCTGTGGGCCCGACAGGGACCCTTGCTATGGCTACACCTTC. It is translated as CASSYSSPCGPDRDPCYGYTF.

V and J are TRBV4-3 and TRBJ1-1, with D tentatively TRBD1 (5 bases). The CDR3 runs to 16 residues. Germline loops: CDR1 LGHNA, CDR2 YSLEER. V lost 1 base and J lost 5, with 17 bases in between. CDR3 DNA sequence: TGCGCCAGCAGCCAAGGGCAGGGATTCATGGGGACTGAAGCTTTCTTT. This codes for CASSQGQGFMGTEAFF.

The chain combines TRBV4-1 with TRBJ2-3; D tentatively fits TRBD1 or TRBD2 (5 bases each). V was clipped by 1 base and J by 2 bases, with 19 bases between them. There are 18 residues in the CDR3. Germline CDR1 and CDR2: MGHRA and YSYEKL. The DNA for the CDR3 is TGCGCCAGCAGCCAAGGGGCCCGTAATGGGGGTCTCACAGATACGCAGTATTTT. Translated: CASSQGARNGGLTDTQYF.

Of note for this clone: The junction departs from germline at one end; a sequencing error may be responsible. V gene TRBV7-7 combines with J gene TRBJ1-1; a weak D match, TRBD1 (6 bases). The CDR3 has 17 residues. Germline V gene data show CDR1 as SSHAT and CDR2 as FNYEAQ (reference sequence). CDR3 nucleotide sequence: TGTGCTAGCAGCTTAGGGGCAGGGGAAGGAAGAGTGACTGAAGCTTTCTTT. Protein product: CASSLGAGEGRVTEAFF.

The rearrangement uses TRBV29-1 and TRBJ1-2; no clear D gene. The CDR3 runs to 11 residues. The V end was cut by 4 bases, the J end by 8 bases, with 11 bases between. The germline V gene encodes CDR1 SQVTM and CDR2 ANQGSEA. The CDR3 protein is CSVVGSPGYTF. The DNA for the CDR3 is TGCAGCGTTGTGGGGTCTCCGGGCTACACCTTC. Full variable domain (missing parts from reference TRBV29-1 and TRBJ1-2): SAVISQKPSRDICQRGTSLTIQCQVDSQVTMMFWYRQQPGQSLTLIATANQGSEATYESGFVIDKFPISRPNLTFSTLTVSNMSPEDSSIYLCSVVGSPGYTFGSGTRLTVV.